These 14 T cell receptor beta chains share one sample of origin, sequenced in a study of T cells in Graves' hyperthyroidism and ophthalmopathy. TCR beta CDR3 region amplification was performed from RNA transcripts. Using the HTBI primer set, a first-round RT-PCR was run on the TCR CDR3. Each CDR3 protein gets one entry after TCRdb re-called the multiplex PCR reads with MiXCR. The sample records about 300,000 distinct CDR3 sequences, roughly 18% being singletons. Sequencing was performed on blood. The receptor set was obtained from a man aged 45-65 years with Graves' ophthalmopathy.

This clonotype came up many times. The chain joins TRBV29-1 to TRBJ1-5; D is perhaps TRBD1 (5 bases). Trimming took off 4 bases at V and 10 bases at J, with 17 bases between the two ends. This CDR3 is 13 amino acids long. Per germline, CDR1 SQVTM and CDR2 ANQGSEA. The CDR3 loop is CSVGEGLGRPQHF. The CDR3 region has the DNA TGCAGCGTTGGGGAGGGGTTGGGTCGTCCCCAGCATTTT.

The V gene is TRBV20-1, the J gene TRBJ2-5; D perhaps matches TRBD2 (6 bases). Looked up from germline, CDR1 is DFQATT and CDR2 is SNEGSKA (reference sequence). The CDR3 is 14 residues long. The ends were cut back, 0 bases at V and 9 bases at J, with 17 bases in the middle. As DNA, the CDR3 is TGCAGTGCTAGAGATTCTCTGGGACGCGGGGCCCAGTACTTC. As protein: CSARDSLGRGAQYF.

This clonotype was seen only a few times. A read error may produce the germline difference seen at one junction end. This chain links TRBV12-3 or TRBV12-4 with TRBJ1-5, with a weak D call TRBD1 (5 bases). This CDR3 spans 14 amino acids. CDR3 coding DNA: TGTGCCAGCACCCCCGGGGGTGGCGGTCAGCTCCAGCATTTT. The encoded protein is CASTPGGGGQLQHF.

The chain combines TRBV7-3 with TRBJ1-3; the D is unclear. The CDR3 is made up of 13 amino acids. Trimming pared 1 base from V and 4 bases from J, leaving 5 bases between. Per the germline V gene, CDR1 is SGHTA and CDR2 is FQGTGA. CDR3 DNA: TGTGCCAGCAGCTTAAACCGAGGAAACACCATATATTTT. Encoded protein: CASSLNRGNTIYF.

The J gene is TRBJ1-1, the V gene TRBV12-3 or TRBV12-4, with D unclear. V lost 5 bases to trimming and J lost 7 bases, with 11 bases between them. The CDR3 contains 12 residues. The CDR3 region is CASSTTGVEAFF. The CDR3 DNA reads TGTGCCAGCAGTACCACTGGCGTTGAAGCTTTCTTT.

This clonotype was seen more than once but under ten times. The rearrangement joins TRBV5-4 to TRBJ2-1; D is undetermined. The CDR3 totals 14 residues. Trimming left V 1 base short and J 5 bases short, with 10 bases between. Germline CDR1 reads SGHNT; CDR2 reads YYREEE (reference sequence). The CDR3 DNA sequence: TGTGCCAGCAGCTTGAGGGCAGGAAACAATGAGCAGTTCTTC. It is translated as CASSLRAGNNEQFF.

The chain recombines TRBV6-2 or TRBV6-3 with TRBJ2-1; 11 nucleotides agree with TRBD2. The CDR3 is 15 residues long. Germline-derived CDR1 and CDR2 are MNHEY and SVGEGT. V was pared by 6 bases and J by 4 bases, with 5 bases of the junction left unmatched. The CDR3, as DNA: TGTGCCAGCAGGCCCGCTAGCGGGGGGTACAATGAGCAGTTCTTC. It encodes CASRPASGGYNEQFF.

This clonotype was seen ten or more times. This chain connects TRBV28 to TRBJ2-3; 11 nucleotides line up with TRBD1. V shed 7 bases and J 6 bases; nucleotides not matched to a gene: 9. Germline values: CDR1 MDHEN, CDR2 SYDVKM. The CDR3 is 15 residues long. The CDR3 region is CASTSRDRGADTQYF. Here the CDR3 DNA reads TGTGCCAGCACCTCTCGGGACAGGGGGGCTGATACGCAGTATTTT. The variable domain in full, completed from reference TRBV28 and TRBJ2-3, reads DVKVTQSSRYLVKRTGEKVFLECVQDMDHENMFWYRQDPGLGLRLIYFSYDVKMKEKGDIPEGYSVSREKKERFSLILESASTNQTSMYLCASTSRDRGADTQYFGPGTRLTVL.

This clonotype was counted ten times or more. The chain joins TRBV14 to TRBJ1-4; 8 nucleotides match TRBD1. The length of the CDR3 is 16 residues. The ends lost 4 bases at V and 6 bases at J; junction bases unmatched: 10. Germline V gene data show CDR1 as SGHDN and CDR2 as FVKESK. CDR3 in amino acids: CASSLGQRTGYEKLFF. DNA of the CDR3: TGTGCCAGCAGCCTCGGACAGAGGACAGGGTATGAAAAACTGTTTTTT.

The rearrangement uses TRBV12-3 or TRBV12-4 and TRBJ2-2; 8 bases line up with TRBD1. CDR3 length: 15 residues. The junction had 8 bases not matched to a gene; V was cut back by 6 bases and J by 5 bases. The CDR3 sequence is CASRPGQGGTGELFF. In nucleotides, the CDR3 is TGTGCCAGCAGACCAGGACAGGGTGGGACCGGGGAGCTGTTTTTT.

The J gene is TRBJ2-1, the V gene TRBV12-3 or TRBV12-4; the D gene is possibly TRBD1 (5 bases). The CDR3 consists of 13 residues. Trimming shortened V by 3 bases and J by 9 bases, and 12 bases separated the two germline ends. The CDR3 spells CASSFGSGAEQFF. CDR3 coding DNA: TGTGCCAGCAGTTTCGGGTCTGGGGCTGAGCAGTTCTTC.

This clonotype was counted between two and nine times. The V gene is TRBV20-1, the J gene TRBJ2-1, with TRBD2 identical over 10 bases. V trimming: 2 bases; J trimming: 11 bases; junction bases outside the gene matches: 3. This CDR3 has 12 amino acids. Looked up from germline, CDR1 is DFQATT and CDR2 is SNEGSKA (reference sequence). CDR3 sequence (DNA): TGCAGTGCTAGAACCACTAGCGGGAAGCAGTTCTTC. Translation: CSARTTSGKQFF.

The table lists this clonotype with a few counts. The rearrangement uses TRBV27 and TRBJ2-1; a weak D match, TRBD1 (6 bases). V was trimmed by 7 bases and J by 3 bases, leaving 16 bases between them. This CDR3 contains 15 residues. The germline CDR1 and CDR2 sequences are MNHEY and SMNVEV (reference sequence). CDR3 sequence (DNA): TGTGCCAGCACGGACGGGGTCAGGGGCTACAATGAGCAGTTCTTC. It translates to CASTDGVRGYNEQFF.

V and J are TRBV20-1 and TRBJ2-2; 12 bases are a match to TRBD2. The CDR3 is 13 amino acids. Losses at the gene ends were 6 bases for V and 6 bases for J; bases not matched to a gene: 2. Germline CDR1 is DFQATT and CDR2 is SNEGSKA (reference sequence). The CDR3 spells CSARLAGAGELFF. The CDR3, as DNA: TGCAGTGCCAGACTAGCGGGAGCCGGGGAGCTGTTTTTT.